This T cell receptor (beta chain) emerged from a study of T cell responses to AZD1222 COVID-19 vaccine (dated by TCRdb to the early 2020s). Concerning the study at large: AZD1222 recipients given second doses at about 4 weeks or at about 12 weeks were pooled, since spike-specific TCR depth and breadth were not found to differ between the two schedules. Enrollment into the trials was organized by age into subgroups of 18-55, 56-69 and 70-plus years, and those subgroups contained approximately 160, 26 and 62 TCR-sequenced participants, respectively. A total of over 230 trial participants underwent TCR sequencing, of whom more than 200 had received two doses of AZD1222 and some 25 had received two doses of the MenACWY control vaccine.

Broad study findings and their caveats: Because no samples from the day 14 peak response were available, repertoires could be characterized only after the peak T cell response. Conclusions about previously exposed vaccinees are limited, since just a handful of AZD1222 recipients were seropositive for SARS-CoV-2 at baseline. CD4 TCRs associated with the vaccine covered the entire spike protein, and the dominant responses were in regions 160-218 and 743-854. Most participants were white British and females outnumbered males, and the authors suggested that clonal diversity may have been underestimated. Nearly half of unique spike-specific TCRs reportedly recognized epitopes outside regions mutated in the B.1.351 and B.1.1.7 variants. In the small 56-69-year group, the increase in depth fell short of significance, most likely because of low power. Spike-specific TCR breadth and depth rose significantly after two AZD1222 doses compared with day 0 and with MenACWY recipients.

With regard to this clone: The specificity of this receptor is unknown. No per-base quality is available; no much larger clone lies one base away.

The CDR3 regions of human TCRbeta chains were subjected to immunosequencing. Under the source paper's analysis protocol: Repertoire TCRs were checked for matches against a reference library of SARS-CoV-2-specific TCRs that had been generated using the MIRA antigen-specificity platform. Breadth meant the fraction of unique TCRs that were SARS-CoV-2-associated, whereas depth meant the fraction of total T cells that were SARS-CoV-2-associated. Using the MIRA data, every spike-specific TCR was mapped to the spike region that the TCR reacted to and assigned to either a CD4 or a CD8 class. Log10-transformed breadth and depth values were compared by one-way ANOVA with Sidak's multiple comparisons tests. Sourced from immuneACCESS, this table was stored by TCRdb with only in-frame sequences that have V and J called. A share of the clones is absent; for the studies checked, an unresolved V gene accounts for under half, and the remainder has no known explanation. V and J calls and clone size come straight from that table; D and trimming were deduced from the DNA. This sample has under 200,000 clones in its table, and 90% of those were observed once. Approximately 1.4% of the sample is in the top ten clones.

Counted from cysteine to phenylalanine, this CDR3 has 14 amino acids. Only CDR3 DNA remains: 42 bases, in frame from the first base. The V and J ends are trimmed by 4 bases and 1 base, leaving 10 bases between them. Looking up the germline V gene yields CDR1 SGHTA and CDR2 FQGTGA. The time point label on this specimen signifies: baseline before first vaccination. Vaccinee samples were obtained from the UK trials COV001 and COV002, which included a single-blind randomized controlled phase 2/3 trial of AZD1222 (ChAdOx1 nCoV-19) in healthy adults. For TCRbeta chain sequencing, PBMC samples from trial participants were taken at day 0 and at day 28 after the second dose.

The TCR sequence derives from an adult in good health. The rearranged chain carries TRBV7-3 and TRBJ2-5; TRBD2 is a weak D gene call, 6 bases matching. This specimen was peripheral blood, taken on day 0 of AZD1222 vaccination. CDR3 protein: CASSSAGGQETQYF. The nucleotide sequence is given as TGTGCCAGCAGCTCAGCGGGTGGCCAAGAGACCCAGTACTTC.